The entry below gives a single T cell receptor beta chain sequence along with its context. The antigen is not known. These data come from a study of cytomegalovirus exposure and HLA in healthy donors. Study-wide results and caveats: The majority of CMV-associated TCR beta chains were reported as apparently HLA-restricted in a later analysis. Sequences of the TCR beta chain were said to predict the HLA-A and HLA-B alleles of most subjects accurately.

Germline CDR1 reads LGHNA; CDR2 reads YSLEER. The CDR3 covers 13 residues. Germline trimming cut 4 bases from V and 6 bases from J; bases unmatched to any gene: 3. With 60 Vbeta and 13 Jbeta primers, the PCR was carried out. Profiling relied on immunoSEQ multiplex PCR, and the TCRdb table lists in-frame clones only, not all of them. The table has about 140,000 clones, around 80% seen once. The sequenced sample was PBMCs. The genes are TRBV4-3 and TRBJ2-1; 7 nucleotides align to TRBD1. This TCR came from a man aged 40-50 years in good health and CMV-seropositive. The CDR3 loop reads CASSPTGTNEQFF. The CDR3 DNA follows: TGCGCCAGCAGCCCGACAGGGACCAATGAGCAGTTCTTC.